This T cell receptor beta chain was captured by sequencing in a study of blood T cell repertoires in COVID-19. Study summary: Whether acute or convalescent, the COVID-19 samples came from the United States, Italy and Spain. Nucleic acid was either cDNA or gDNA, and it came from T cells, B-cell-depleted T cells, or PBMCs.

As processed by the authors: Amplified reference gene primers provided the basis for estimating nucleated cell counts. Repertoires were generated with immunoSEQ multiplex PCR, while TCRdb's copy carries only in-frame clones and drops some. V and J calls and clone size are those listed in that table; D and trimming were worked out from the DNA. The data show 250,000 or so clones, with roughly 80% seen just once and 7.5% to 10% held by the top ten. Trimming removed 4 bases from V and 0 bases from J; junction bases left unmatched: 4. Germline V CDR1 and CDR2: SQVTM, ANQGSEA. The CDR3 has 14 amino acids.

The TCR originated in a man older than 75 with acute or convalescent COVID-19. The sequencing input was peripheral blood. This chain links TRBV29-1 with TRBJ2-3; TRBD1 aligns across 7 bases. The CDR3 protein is CSVGQGFSTDTQYF. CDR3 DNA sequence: TGCAGCGTTGGACAGGGATTTAGCACAGATACGCAGTATTTT.